This TCR beta chain emerged from a study of tumor-infiltrating lymphocytes in primary liver carcinoma. The wider study: Surgeons resected the patients' primary liver carcinomas.

Study results and caveats: With p = 0.039, the top-250-clone fraction in tumors significantly exceeded that in blood.

This CDR3 has 16 residues. Germline CDR1 is SQVTM and CDR2 is ANQGSEA. Starting material of 450 to 550 ng total RNA yielded TCR beta cDNA via a constant-region primer. Employing slightly modified ARM-PCR, three nested multiplex PCR rounds were run, and these gave rise to the TCR beta libraries. Investigators reported that the first two PCR rounds, at roughly 10 cycles each, used TRBV1-TRBV30 forward primers with a C-beta reverse primer. TCRdb ran MiXCR on the multiplex PCR reads and lists one entry per CDR3 protein. The sample consists of 310,000 or so distinct CDR3 sequences, 58% of them appearing once. RNA was extracted from whole blood without cell sorting, alongside germline DNA. HBV chronically infected the treatment-naive patients. Concerning this clonotype itself: Antigen unknown. The junction and the germline gene differ at one end; a read error may be behind it.

The receptor comes from a woman aged 25-40 years with primary liver carcinoma and hepatitis B virus infection. The chain couples TRBV29-1 to TRBJ1-1; D gene uncertain. Sequenced: peripheral blood. CDR3 DNA: TGCAGTGTTGGGGTCCAGCTAGGAGCTTTGAACACTGAAGCTTTCTTT. Translated: CSVGVQLGALNTEAFF.